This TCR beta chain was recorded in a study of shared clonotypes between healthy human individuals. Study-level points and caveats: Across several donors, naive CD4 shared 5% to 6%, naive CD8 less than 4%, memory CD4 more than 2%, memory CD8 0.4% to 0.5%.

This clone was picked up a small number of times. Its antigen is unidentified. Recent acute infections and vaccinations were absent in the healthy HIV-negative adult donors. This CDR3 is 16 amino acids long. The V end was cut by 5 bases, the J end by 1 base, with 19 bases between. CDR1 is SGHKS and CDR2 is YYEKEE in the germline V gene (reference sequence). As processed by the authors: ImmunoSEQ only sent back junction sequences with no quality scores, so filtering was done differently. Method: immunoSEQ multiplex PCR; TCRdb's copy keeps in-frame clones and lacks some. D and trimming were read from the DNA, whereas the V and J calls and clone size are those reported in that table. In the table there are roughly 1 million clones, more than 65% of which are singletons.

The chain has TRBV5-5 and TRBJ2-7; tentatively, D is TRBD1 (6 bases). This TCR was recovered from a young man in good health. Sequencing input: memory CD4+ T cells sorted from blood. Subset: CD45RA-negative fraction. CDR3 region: CASSYEARGASYEQYF. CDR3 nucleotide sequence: TGTGCCAGCAGTTATGAGGCCAGGGGTGCATCCTACGAGCAGTACTTC.